This is a list of T cell receptor beta chains from one sample in a study of identical twins. MiXCR was run by TCRdb on the 5' RACE reads, yielding one entry per CDR3 protein. The table includes more than 200,000 distinct CDR3 sequences, about 14% detected once. Material for sequencing was memory (CD45RO+) T cells sorted from blood. The receptors derive from a woman aged 18 to 35 in good health. Each CDR3 is given with its conserved first and last residue. Fields, in order: V gene, clone size, J gene, D gene, CDR3 protein, CDR3 DNA. The D gene is left open where the match is weak. Expanded clones get a size class; other rows say once, few or many, or leave the size out.

v_call: TRBV5-1; clone_size: .; j_call: TRBJ1-5; d_call: TRBD1; cdr3_aa: CASKGGPGQPQHF; cdr3_nt: TGCGCCAGCAAAGGGGGCCCGGGTCAGCCCCAGCATTTT
v_call: TRBV20-1; clone_size: .; j_call: TRBJ2-1; d_call: .; cdr3_aa: CSARDIRREQFF; cdr3_nt: TGCAGTGCTAGAGATATTCGCAGGGAGCAGTTCTTC
v_call: TRBV10-3; clone_size: many; j_call: TRBJ2-3; d_call: .; cdr3_aa: CASTPGHLTDTQYF; cdr3_nt: TGTGCCTCAACGCCAGGACATCTCACAGATACGCAGTATTTT
v_call: TRBV12-5; clone_size: few; j_call: TRBJ2-3; d_call: TRBD1; cdr3_aa: CASGPWDRGTDTQYF; cdr3_nt: TGTGCTAGTGGCCCCTGGGACAGGGGAACAGATACGCAGTATTTT
v_call: TRBV15; clone_size: many; j_call: TRBJ1-1; d_call: .; cdr3_aa: CATSRDSVSSTEAFF; cdr3_nt: TGTGCCACCAGCAGGGACAGTGTAAGTTCCACTGAAGCTTTCTTT
v_call: TRBV6-5; clone_size: many; j_call: TRBJ1-5; d_call: .; cdr3_aa: CASSYRGTSNQPQHF; cdr3_nt: TGTGCCAGCAGTTACCGGGGAACTAGCAATCAGCCCCAGCATTTT
v_call: TRBV5-1; clone_size: many; j_call: TRBJ1-1; d_call: TRBD1; cdr3_aa: CASTTGGSEAFF; cdr3_nt: TGCGCCAGTACGACAGGGGGATCTGAAGCTTTCTTT
v_call: TRBV20-1; clone_size: many; j_call: TRBJ1-5; d_call: TRBD1; cdr3_aa: CSARRATGESQPQHF; cdr3_nt: TGCAGTGCTAGACGGGCGACAGGGGAGAGTCAGCCCCAGCATTTT
v_call: TRBV9; clone_size: few; j_call: TRBJ1-2; d_call: .; cdr3_aa: CASSVAAVGGSDYGYTF; cdr3_nt: TGTGCCAGCAGCGTAGCGGCCGTGGGGGGCAGTGACTATGGCTACACCTTC
v_call: TRBV14; clone_size: .; j_call: TRBJ2-6; d_call: .; cdr3_aa: CASSQARHPGANVLTF; cdr3_nt: TGTGCCAGCAGCCAAGCGAGACACCCTGGGGCCAACGTCCTGACTTTC
v_call: TRBV20-1; clone_size: many; j_call: TRBJ2-3; d_call: TRBD2; cdr3_aa: CSAPRFGGATDTQYF; cdr3_nt: TGCAGTGCTCCCCGGTTCGGGGGGGCCACAGATACGCAGTATTTT
v_call: TRBV20-1; clone_size: .; j_call: TRBJ2-3; d_call: .; cdr3_aa: CSAMSGITDTQYF; cdr3_nt: TGCAGTGCTATGTCGGGGATAACAGATACGCAGTATTTT
v_call: TRBV6-2/TRBV6-3; clone_size: few; j_call: TRBJ1-2; d_call: TRBD1; cdr3_aa: CASNLGTVYGYTF; cdr3_nt: TGTGCCAGCAATTTGGGGACAGTCTATGGCTACACCTTC
v_call: TRBV2; clone_size: .; j_call: TRBJ1-2; d_call: .; cdr3_aa: CASSEPNKGPYGYTF; cdr3_nt: TGTGCCAGCAGTGAACCCAATAAAGGCCCCTATGGCTACACCTTC
v_call: TRBV4-2; clone_size: many; j_call: TRBJ2-1; d_call: TRBD2; cdr3_aa: CASSQDASGGFNEQFF; cdr3_nt: TGTGCCAGCAGCCAAGATGCTAGCGGGGGGTTTAATGAGCAGTTCTTC
v_call: TRBV4-2; clone_size: few; j_call: TRBJ2-4; d_call: .; cdr3_aa: CASSQVFRGAKNIQYF; cdr3_nt: TGTGCCAGCAGCCAAGTGTTCAGGGGTGCCAAAAACATTCAGTACTTC
v_call: TRBV20-1; clone_size: few; j_call: TRBJ2-7; d_call: .; cdr3_aa: CSANRGASGDEQYF; cdr3_nt: TGCAGTGCCAATCGTGGGGCCTCGGGTGACGAGCAGTACTTC
v_call: TRBV11-2; clone_size: many; j_call: TRBJ2-3; d_call: .; cdr3_aa: CASRLAADTQYF; cdr3_nt: TGTGCCAGCCGCCTAGCCGCAGATACGCAGTATTTT
v_call: TRBV20-1; clone_size: few; j_call: TRBJ1-5; d_call: TRBD1; cdr3_aa: CSATKGDRYSNQPQHF; cdr3_nt: TGCAGTGCTACTAAGGGGGACAGATATAGCAATCAGCCCCAGCATTTT
v_call: TRBV7-2; clone_size: few; j_call: TRBJ2-7; d_call: TRBD2; cdr3_aa: CASSSTLAYEQYF; cdr3_nt: TGTGCCAGCAGCTCCACACTAGCGTACGAGCAGTACTTC
v_call: TRBV25-1; clone_size: .; j_call: TRBJ2-1; d_call: .; cdr3_aa: CASSEQLEVYNEQFF; cdr3_nt: TGTGCCAGCAGTGAACAGTTGGAGGTCTACAATGAGCAGTTCTTC
v_call: TRBV27; clone_size: few; j_call: TRBJ1-4; d_call: .; cdr3_aa: CASSPPRRGGEKLFF; cdr3_nt: TGTGCCAGCAGTCCCCCCAGGAGAGGTGGTGAAAAACTGTTTTTT
v_call: TRBV20-1; clone_size: many; j_call: TRBJ2-7; d_call: .; cdr3_aa: CSARDQPYEQYF; cdr3_nt: TGCAGTGCTAGAGATCAACCCTACGAGCAGTACTTC
v_call: TRBV14; clone_size: many; j_call: TRBJ2-1; d_call: .; cdr3_aa: CASSQSAQAYNEQFF; cdr3_nt: TGTGCCAGCAGCCAATCGGCCCAGGCCTACAATGAGCAGTTCTTC
v_call: TRBV9; clone_size: .; j_call: TRBJ1-2; d_call: .; cdr3_aa: CASSSRGVGYTF; cdr3_nt: TGTGCCAGCAGCTCCCGGGGGGTTGGCTACACCTTC
v_call: TRBV7-4; clone_size: few; j_call: TRBJ1-2; d_call: .; cdr3_aa: CASSSRKTVCYGYTF; cdr3_nt: TGTGCCAGCAGCTCTAGAAAGACAGTTTGCTATGGCTACACCTTC
v_call: TRBV5-4; clone_size: many; j_call: TRBJ1-1; d_call: .; cdr3_aa: CASSRDTATEAFF; cdr3_nt: TGTGCCAGCAGCAGGGACACGGCGACTGAAGCTTTCTTT
v_call: TRBV20-1; clone_size: .; j_call: TRBJ2-1; d_call: .; cdr3_aa: CSARDGWAGRGEQFF; cdr3_nt: TGCAGTGCTAGAGATGGATGGGCGGGACGGGGTGAGCAGTTCTTC
v_call: TRBV30; clone_size: many; j_call: TRBJ2-7; d_call: .; cdr3_aa: CAWSDMSREYF; cdr3_nt: TGTGCCTGGAGTGATATGAGTAGGGAGTACTTC
v_call: TRBV2; clone_size: .; j_call: TRBJ1-3; d_call: .; cdr3_aa: CASSVSRNSGNTIYF; cdr3_nt: TGTGCCAGCAGTGTCAGCAGAAACTCTGGAAACACCATATATTTT
v_call: TRBV20-1; clone_size: .; j_call: TRBJ2-3; d_call: .; cdr3_aa: CSARGGGTSTDTQYF; cdr3_nt: TGCAGTGCTAGAGGAGGGGGAACTAGCACAGATACGCAGTATTTT
v_call: TRBV20-1; clone_size: .; j_call: TRBJ2-6; d_call: .; cdr3_aa: CSADSSGANVLTF; cdr3_nt: TGCAGTGCAGACAGCTCTGGGGCCAACGTCCTGACTTTC
v_call: TRBV6-5; clone_size: few; j_call: TRBJ2-7; d_call: TRBD2; cdr3_aa: CASSYSGGAGGGEQYF; cdr3_nt: TGTGCCAGCAGTTACTCAGGAGGGGCGGGAGGGGGCGAGCAGTACTTC
v_call: TRBV6-1; clone_size: few; j_call: TRBJ2-3; d_call: .; cdr3_aa: CASMRTSTDTQYF; cdr3_nt: TGTGCCAGCATGCGGACTAGCACAGATACGCAGTATTTT
v_call: TRBV5-1; clone_size: .; j_call: TRBJ1-2; d_call: .; cdr3_aa: CASSSFRGHGYTF; cdr3_nt: TGCGCCAGCAGCAGTTTCCGGGGACATGGCTACACCTTC
v_call: TRBV3-1; clone_size: .; j_call: TRBJ1-5; d_call: .; cdr3_aa: CASSRNVGSNQPQHF; cdr3_nt: TGTGCCAGCAGCCGGAATGTGGGTTCGAATCAGCCCCAGCATTTT
v_call: TRBV7-9; clone_size: few; j_call: TRBJ1-1; d_call: .; cdr3_aa: CASSRTRQTEAFF; cdr3_nt: TGTGCCAGCAGCAGGACCCGGCAGACTGAAGCTTTCTTT
v_call: TRBV27; clone_size: few; j_call: TRBJ2-4; d_call: .; cdr3_aa: CASSDRYIQYF; cdr3_nt: TGTGCCAGCAGCGACAGGTACATTCAGTACTTC
v_call: TRBV20-1; clone_size: many; j_call: TRBJ2-4; d_call: TRBD1; cdr3_aa: CSAGTENIQYF; cdr3_nt: TGCAGTGCCGGGACAGAAAACATTCAGTACTTC
v_call: TRBV7-8; clone_size: .; j_call: TRBJ2-4; d_call: TRBD2; cdr3_aa: CASSSATSGRVIQYF; cdr3_nt: TGTGCCAGCAGCTCAGCGACTAGCGGGAGAGTCATTCAGTACTTC
v_call: TRBV29-1; clone_size: .; j_call: TRBJ1-2; d_call: TRBD1; cdr3_aa: CSVERQGSTNYGYTF; cdr3_nt: TGCAGCGTTGAACGACAGGGATCAACTAACTATGGCTACACCTTC
v_call: TRBV3-1; clone_size: .; j_call: TRBJ2-7; d_call: .; cdr3_aa: CASSPGFGGTSEQYF; cdr3_nt: TGTGCCAGCAGCCCAGGGTTTGGCGGGACGTCCGAGCAGTACTTC
v_call: TRBV7-2; clone_size: .; j_call: TRBJ2-2; d_call: .; cdr3_aa: CASSLISGISTTGELFF; cdr3_nt: TGTGCCAGCAGCTTGATAAGCGGAATCTCAACCACCGGGGAGCTGTTTTTT
v_call: TRBV5-1; clone_size: .; j_call: TRBJ2-3; d_call: .; cdr3_aa: CASRFADTQYF; cdr3_nt: TGCGCCAGCAGGTTTGCAGATACGCAGTATTTT
v_call: TRBV20-1; clone_size: few; j_call: TRBJ1-2; d_call: .; cdr3_aa: CSARVQGLRGYTF; cdr3_nt: TGCAGTGCTAGAGTACAGGGTTTGCGTGGCTACACCTTC